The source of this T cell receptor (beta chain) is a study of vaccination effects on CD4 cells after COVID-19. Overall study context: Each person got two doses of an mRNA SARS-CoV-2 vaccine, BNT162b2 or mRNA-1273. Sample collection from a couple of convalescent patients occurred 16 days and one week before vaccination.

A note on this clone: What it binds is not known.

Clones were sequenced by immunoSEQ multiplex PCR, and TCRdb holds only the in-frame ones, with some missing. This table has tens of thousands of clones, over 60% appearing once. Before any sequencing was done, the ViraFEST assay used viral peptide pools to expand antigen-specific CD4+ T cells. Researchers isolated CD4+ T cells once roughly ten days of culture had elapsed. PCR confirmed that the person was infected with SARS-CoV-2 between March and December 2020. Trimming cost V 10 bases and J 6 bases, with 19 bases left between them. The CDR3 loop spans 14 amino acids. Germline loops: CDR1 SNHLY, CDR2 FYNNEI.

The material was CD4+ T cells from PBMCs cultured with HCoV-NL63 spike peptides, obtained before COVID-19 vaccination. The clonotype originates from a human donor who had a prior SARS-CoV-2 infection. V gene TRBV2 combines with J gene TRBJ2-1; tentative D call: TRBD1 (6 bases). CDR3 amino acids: CATNPTGLSNEQFF. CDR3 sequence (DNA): TGTGCCACGAACCCGACAGGACTGAGCAATGAGCAGTTCTTC.